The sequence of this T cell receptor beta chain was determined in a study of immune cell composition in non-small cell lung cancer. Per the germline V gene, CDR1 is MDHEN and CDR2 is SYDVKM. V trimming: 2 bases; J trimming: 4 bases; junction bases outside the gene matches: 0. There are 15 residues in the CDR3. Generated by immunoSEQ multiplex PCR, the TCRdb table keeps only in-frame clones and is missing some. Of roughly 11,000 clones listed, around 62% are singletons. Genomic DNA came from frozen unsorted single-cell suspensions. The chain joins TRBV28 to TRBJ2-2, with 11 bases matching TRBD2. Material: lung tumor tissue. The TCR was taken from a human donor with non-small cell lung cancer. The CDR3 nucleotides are TGTGCCAGCAGTTTAGGGACTAGCGGCACCGGGGAGCTGTTTTTT. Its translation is CASSLGTSGTGELFF.